The source of this T cell receptor beta chain is a study of blood T cell repertoires in COVID-19. Study-level background: COVID-19 samples, acute and convalescent, were from the United States, Italy and Spain. Sample material is recorded as cDNA or gDNA derived from T cells, B-cell-depleted T cells, or PBMCs.

Original processing notes: The assay estimated nucleated cells by amplifying reference gene primers. Assay used: immunoSEQ multiplex PCR; TCRdb lists only in-frame clones, some missing. V and J calls and clone size are given by that table; D and trimming were obtained from the DNA. The table has 45,000 to 65,000 clones, roughly 80% seen once. The TCR sequence derives from a woman of 80 years or more with acute or convalescent COVID-19. The sequencing input was peripheral blood.

The CDR3 DNA reads TGTGCCAGCAGTCAAACGGGGAATCAGCCCCAGCATTTT. The encoded protein is CASSQTGNQPQHF. This chain links TRBV2 with TRBJ1-5, with D unresolved. Trimming stripped 5 bases from V and 4 bases from J, with 9 bases between. The CDR3 consists of 13 residues. The germline gives CDR1 SNHLY, CDR2 FYNNEI.